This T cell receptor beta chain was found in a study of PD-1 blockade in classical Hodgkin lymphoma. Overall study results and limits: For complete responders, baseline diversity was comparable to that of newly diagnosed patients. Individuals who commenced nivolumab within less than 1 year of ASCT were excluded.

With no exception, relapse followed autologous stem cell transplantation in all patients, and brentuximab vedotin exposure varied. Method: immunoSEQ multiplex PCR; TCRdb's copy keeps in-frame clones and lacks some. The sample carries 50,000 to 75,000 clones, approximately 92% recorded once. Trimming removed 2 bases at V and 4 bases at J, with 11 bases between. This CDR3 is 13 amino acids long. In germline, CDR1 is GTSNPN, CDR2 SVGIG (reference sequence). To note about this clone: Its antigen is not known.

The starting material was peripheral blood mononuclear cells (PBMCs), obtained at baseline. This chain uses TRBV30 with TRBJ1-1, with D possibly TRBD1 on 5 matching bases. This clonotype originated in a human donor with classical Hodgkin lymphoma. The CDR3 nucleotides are TGTGCCTGGAGTAATTCCGGGGGCACTGAAGCTTTCTTT. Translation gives CAWSNSGGTEAFF.